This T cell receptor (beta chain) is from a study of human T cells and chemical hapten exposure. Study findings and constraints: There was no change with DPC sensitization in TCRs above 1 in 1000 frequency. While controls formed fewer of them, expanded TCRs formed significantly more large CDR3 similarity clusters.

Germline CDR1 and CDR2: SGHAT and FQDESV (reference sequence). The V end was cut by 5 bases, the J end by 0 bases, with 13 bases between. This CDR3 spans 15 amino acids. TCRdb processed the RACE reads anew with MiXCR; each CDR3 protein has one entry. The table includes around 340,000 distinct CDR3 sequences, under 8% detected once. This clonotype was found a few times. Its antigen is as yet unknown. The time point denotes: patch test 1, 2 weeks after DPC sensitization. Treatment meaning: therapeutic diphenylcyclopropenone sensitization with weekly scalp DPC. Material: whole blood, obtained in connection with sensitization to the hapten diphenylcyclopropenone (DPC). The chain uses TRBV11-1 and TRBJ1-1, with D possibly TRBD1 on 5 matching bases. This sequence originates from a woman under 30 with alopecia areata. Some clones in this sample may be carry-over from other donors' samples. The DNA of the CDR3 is TGTGCCAGCAGCCGGAGACAGCAGATGAACACTGAAGCTTTCTTT. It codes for CASSRRQQMNTEAFF.